This TCR beta chain originates from a study of shared clonotypes between healthy human individuals. Study overall: CD8 memory received one plate per donor, CD8 naive two, CD4 memory three and CD4 naive three.

This CDR3 spans 14 amino acids. Germline CDR1 reads ENHRY; CDR2 reads SYGVKD. Trimming cost V 8 bases and J 3 bases; bases outside gene matches: 10. In regard to this clone: Antigen: not known.

Original processing notes: Owing to the provision of junction-only sequences devoid of quality scores by immunoSEQ, filtering differed. Profiled with immunoSEQ multiplex PCR; TCRdb holds only in-frame clones, not every one. V and J calls and clone size follow that table, whereas D and trimming were derived from the DNA. The data show roughly 640,000 clones, with roughly 97% seen just once and around 0.058% held by the top ten. Study results and limitations: Apart from blood, nothing was sampled; tissue repertoires likely differ. Donor clonotype sharing was expected to depend on sequencing depth.

Sequencing used naive CD4+ T cells sorted from blood. The subset was: CD45RA+ positively selected. The genes are TRBV10-3 and TRBJ2-7, with TRBD2 identical over 7 bases. The TCR comes from a woman in her 30s in good health. The CDR3 here is CAIPTQRGSYEQYF. CDR3 coding DNA: TGTGCCATCCCGACCCAGCGGGGAAGCTACGAGCAGTACTTC.